Listed below are T cell receptor beta chains from one sample, sequenced in a study of shared T cell receptors in the human thymus. Generated by immunoSEQ multiplex PCR, the TCRdb table keeps only in-frame clones and is missing some. The repertoire holds some 700,000 clones, 70% to 90% seen once, with around 0.01% in the top ten. These same records also appear under a second study, on human thymus T cells.

Material: thymocytes. These receptors all come from a girl less than two years old with a congenital heart defect. The CDR3 runs from the conserved cysteine through the conserved F or W. Each record gives: clone size, D gene, J gene, V gene, CDR3 protein, CDR3 DNA. The D gene is left open where the match is weak. Rows may omit the clone size; those that give it use once, few, many or a size class.

clone size: few
D gene: TRBD2
J gene: TRBJ2-5
V gene: TRBV7-9
CDR3 protein: CASSLDASGETQYF
CDR3 DNA: TGTGCCAGCAGCTTAGACGCTAGCGGGGAGACCCAGTACTTC

clone size: NA
D gene: TRBD1
J gene: TRBJ1-1
V gene: TRBV19
CDR3 protein: CASYPGQGCAEAFF
CDR3 DNA: TGTGCCAGTTACCCGGGACAGGGTTGCGCTGAAGCTTTCTTT

clone size: NA
D gene: TRBD1
J gene: TRBJ2-2
V gene: TRBV5-8
CDR3 protein: CASSLRDRGLVGELFF
CDR3 DNA: TGTGCCAGCAGCCTCCGGGACAGGGGGCTTGTCGGGGAGCTGTTTTTT

clone size: NA
D gene: TRBD2
J gene: TRBJ2-7
V gene: TRBV6-1
CDR3 protein: CASSERGGYYEQYF
CDR3 DNA: TGTGCCAGCAGTGAGCGGGGGGGCTACTACGAGCAGTACTTC

clone size: NA
D gene: TRBD1
J gene: TRBJ2-7
V gene: TRBV30
CDR3 protein: CAWSVLCTGQGKEQYF
CDR3 DNA: TGTGCCTGGAGTGTACTTTGTACTGGACAGGGCAAGGAGCAGTACTTC

clone size: NA
D gene: NA
J gene: TRBJ2-5
V gene: TRBV6-5
CDR3 protein: CASSPGGTQYF
CDR3 DNA: TGTGCCAGCAGCCCCGGGGGGACCCAGTACTTC

clone size: NA
D gene: NA
J gene: TRBJ2-1
V gene: TRBV7-7
CDR3 protein: CASSLSDTSTGGHNEQFF
CDR3 DNA: TGTGCTAGCAGCTTATCGGACACGAGCACCGGGGGACACAATGAGCAGTTCTTC

clone size: NA
D gene: TRBD1
J gene: TRBJ2-7
V gene: TRBV29-1
CDR3 protein: CSVEGGQGTYEQYF
CDR3 DNA: TGCAGCGTTGAAGGGGGACAGGGGACCTACGAGCAGTACTTC

clone size: NA
D gene: NA
J gene: TRBJ1-6
V gene: TRBV5-6
CDR3 protein: CASSSVAGSNSPLHF
CDR3 DNA: TGTGCCAGCAGCTCAGTGGCCGGGAGTAATTCACCCCTCCACTTT

clone size: NA
D gene: NA
J gene: TRBJ1-5
V gene: TRBV4-2
CDR3 protein: CASSQDHGFHQPQHF
CDR3 DNA: TGTGCCAGCAGCCAAGACCACGGTTTCCATCAGCCCCAGCATTTT

clone size: NA
D gene: NA
J gene: TRBJ1-5
V gene: TRBV5-6
CDR3 protein: CASSKVGRDVQPQHF
CDR3 DNA: TGTGCCAGCAGCAAAGTGGGCAGGGATGTTCAGCCCCAGCATTTT